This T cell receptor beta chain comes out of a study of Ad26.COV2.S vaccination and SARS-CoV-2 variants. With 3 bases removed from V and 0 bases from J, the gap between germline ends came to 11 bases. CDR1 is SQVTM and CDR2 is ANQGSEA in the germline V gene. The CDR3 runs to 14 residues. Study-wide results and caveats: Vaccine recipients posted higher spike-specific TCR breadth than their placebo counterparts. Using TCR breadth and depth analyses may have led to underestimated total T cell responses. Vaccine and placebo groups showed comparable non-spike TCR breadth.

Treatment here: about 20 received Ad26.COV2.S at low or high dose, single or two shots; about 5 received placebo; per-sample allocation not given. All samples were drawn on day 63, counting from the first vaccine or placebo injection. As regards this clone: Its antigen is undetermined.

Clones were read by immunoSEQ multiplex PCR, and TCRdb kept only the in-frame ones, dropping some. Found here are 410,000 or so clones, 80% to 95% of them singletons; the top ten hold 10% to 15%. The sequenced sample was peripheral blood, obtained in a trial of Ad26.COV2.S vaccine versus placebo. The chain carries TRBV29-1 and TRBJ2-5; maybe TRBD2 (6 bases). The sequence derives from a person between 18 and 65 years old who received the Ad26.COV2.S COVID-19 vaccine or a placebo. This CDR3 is CSVEGSGNQETQYF. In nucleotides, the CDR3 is TGCAGCGTTGAGGGTAGCGGAAACCAAGAGACCCAGTACTTC. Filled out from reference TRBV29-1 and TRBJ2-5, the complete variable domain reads SAVISQKPSRDICQRGTSLTIQCQVDSQVTMMFWYRQQPGQSLTLIATANQGSEATYESGFVIDKFPISRPNLTFSTLTVSNMSPEDSSIYLCSVEGSGNQETQYFGPGTRLLVL.